This TCR beta chain was documented in a study of PD-1 blockade in mismatch repair-deficient tumors. Every patient had mismatch repair deficiency by PCR or immunohistochemistry. TCRs were sequenced from three patients responding to pembrolizumab. Some clones are missing from TCRdb's copy, which holds only in-frame ones; the method was immunoSEQ multiplex PCR. This sample yields around 17,000 clones, of which approximately 87% are seen a single time; 1.6% belongs to the top ten. Source: PBMCs, taken 22 to 25 weeks after starting pembrolizumab. The source of this sequence is an adult with mismatch repair-deficient cancer.

CDR3 sequence reads: CASSLGTGLTGELFF. CDR3 coding DNA: TGTGCCAGCAGCCTGGGGACAGGGCTCACCGGGGAGCTGTTTTTT. The genes are TRBV7-3 and TRBJ2-2; 9 nucleotides line up with TRBD1. There are 15 residues in the CDR3. The V segment lost 5 bases and the J segment 4 bases; nucleotides outside the gene matches: 5. Germline loops: CDR1 SGHTA, CDR2 FQGTGA.